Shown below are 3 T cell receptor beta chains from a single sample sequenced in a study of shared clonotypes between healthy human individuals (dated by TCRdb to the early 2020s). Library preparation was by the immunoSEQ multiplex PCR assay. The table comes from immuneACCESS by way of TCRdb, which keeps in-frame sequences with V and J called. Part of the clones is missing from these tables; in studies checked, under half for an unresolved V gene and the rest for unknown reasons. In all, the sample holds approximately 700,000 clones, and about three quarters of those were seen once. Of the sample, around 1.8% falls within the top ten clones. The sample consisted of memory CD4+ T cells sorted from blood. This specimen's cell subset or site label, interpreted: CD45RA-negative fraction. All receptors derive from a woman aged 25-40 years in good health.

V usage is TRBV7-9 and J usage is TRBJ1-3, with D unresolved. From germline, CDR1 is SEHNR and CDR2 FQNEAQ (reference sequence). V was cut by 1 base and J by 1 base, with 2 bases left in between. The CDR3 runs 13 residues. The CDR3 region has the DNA TGTGCCAGCAGCTTAGTGTCTGGAAACACCATATATTTT. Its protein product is CASSLVSGNTIYF.

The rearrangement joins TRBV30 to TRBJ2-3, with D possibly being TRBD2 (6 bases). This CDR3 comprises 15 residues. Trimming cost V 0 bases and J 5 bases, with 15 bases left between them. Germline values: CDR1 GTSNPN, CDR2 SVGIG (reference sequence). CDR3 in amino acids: CAWSVLGGALDTQYF. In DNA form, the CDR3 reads TGTGCCTGGAGTGTACTGGGGGGAGCGCTAGATACGCAGTATTTT. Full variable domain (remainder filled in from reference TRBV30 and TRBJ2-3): SQTIHQWPATLVQPVGSPLSLECTVEGTSNPNLYWYRQAAGRGLQLLFYSVGIGQISSEVPQNLSASRPQDRQFILSSKKLLLSDSGFYLCAWSVLGGALDTQYFGPGTRLTVL.

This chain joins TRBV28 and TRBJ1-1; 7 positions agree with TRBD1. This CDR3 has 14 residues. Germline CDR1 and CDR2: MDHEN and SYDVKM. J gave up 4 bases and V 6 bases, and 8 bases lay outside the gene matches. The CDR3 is CASRRQGEGTEAFF. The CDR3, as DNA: TGTGCCAGCAGACGACAGGGCGAGGGCACTGAAGCTTTCTTT.